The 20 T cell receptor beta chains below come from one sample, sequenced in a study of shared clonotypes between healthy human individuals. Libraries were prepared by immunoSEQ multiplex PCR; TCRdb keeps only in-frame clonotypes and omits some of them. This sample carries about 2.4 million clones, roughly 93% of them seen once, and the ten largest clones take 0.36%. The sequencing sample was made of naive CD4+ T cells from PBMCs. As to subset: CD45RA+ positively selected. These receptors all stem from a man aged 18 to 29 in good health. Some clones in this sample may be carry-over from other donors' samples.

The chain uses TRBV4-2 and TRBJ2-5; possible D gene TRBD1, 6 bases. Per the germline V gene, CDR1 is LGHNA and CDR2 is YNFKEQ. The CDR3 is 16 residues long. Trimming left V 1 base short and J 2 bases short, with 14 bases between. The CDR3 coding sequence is TGTGCCAGCAGCCAAGTGGGGGCTGATGGGCAAGAGACCCAGTACTTC. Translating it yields CASSQVGADGQETQYF.

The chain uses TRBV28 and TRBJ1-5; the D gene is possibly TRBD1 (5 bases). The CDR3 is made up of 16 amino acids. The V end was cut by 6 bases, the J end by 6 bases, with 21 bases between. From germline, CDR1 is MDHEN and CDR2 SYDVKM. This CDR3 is CASSVTYGGGGQPQHF. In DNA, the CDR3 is TGTGCCAGCAGCGTAACGTATGGGGGGGGAGGTCAGCCCCAGCATTTT.

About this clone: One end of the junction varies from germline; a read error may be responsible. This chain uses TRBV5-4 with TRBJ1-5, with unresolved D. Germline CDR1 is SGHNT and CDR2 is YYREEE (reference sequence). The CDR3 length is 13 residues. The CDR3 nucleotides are TGTGCCACCAGCTTAAGGGGCAATCAGCCCCAGCATTTT. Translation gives CATSLRGNQPQHF.

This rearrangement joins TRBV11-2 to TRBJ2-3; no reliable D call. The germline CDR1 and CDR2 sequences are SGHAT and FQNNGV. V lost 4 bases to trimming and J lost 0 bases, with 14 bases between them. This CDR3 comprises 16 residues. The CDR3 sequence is CASSSTLSGSTDTQYF. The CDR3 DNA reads TGTGCCAGCAGCTCGACCCTGTCCGGAAGCACAGATACGCAGTATTTT. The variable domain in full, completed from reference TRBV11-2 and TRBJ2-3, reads EAGVAQSPRYKIIEKRQSVAFWCNPISGHATLYWYQQILGQGPKLLIQFQNNGVVDDSQLPKDRFSAERLKGVDSTLKIQPAKLEDSAVYLCASSSTLSGSTDTQYFGPGTRLTVL.

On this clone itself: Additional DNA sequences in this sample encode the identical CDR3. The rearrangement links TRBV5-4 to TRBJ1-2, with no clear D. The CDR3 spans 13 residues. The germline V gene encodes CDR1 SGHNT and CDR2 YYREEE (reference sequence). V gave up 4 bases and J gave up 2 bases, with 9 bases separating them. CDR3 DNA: TGTGCCAGCAGCCCGGACGGGAACTATGGCTACACCTTC. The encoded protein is CASSPDGNYGYTF.

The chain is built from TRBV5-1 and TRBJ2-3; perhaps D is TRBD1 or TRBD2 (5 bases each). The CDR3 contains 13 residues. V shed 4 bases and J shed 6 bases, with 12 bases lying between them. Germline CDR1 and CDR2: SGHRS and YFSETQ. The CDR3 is CASSTPGRDTQYF. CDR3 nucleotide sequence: TGCGCCAGCAGCACGCCGGGACGGGATACGCAGTATTTT.

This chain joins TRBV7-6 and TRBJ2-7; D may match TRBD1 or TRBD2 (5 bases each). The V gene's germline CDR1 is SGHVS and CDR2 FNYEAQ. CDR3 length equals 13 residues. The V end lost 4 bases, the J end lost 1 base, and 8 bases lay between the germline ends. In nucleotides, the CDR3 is TGTGCCAGCAGCTCCGGGGCTTCCTACGAGCAGTACTTC. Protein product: CASSSGASYEQYF.

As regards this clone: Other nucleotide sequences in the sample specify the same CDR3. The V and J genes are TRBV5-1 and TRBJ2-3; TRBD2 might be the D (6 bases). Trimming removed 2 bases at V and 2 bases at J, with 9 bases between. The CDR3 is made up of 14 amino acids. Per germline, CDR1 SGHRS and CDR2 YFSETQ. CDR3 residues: CASSFGGVTDTQYF. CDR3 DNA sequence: TGCGCCAGCAGCTTCGGAGGGGTCACAGATACGCAGTATTTT.

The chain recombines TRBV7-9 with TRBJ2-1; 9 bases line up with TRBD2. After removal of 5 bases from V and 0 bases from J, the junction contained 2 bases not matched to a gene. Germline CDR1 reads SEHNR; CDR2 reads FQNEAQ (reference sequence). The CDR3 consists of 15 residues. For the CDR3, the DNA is TGTGCCAGCAGCCGTAGCGGGGGCTCCTACAATGAGCAGTTCTTC. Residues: CASSRSGGSYNEQFF.

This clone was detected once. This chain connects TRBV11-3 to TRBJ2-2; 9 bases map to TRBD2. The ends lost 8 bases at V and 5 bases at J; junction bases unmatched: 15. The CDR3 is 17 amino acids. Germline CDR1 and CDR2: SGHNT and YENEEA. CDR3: CASRPRAGGLGTGELFF. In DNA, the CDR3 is TGTGCCAGCCGCCCTAGGGCGGGAGGGCTGGGTACCGGGGAGCTGTTTTTT.

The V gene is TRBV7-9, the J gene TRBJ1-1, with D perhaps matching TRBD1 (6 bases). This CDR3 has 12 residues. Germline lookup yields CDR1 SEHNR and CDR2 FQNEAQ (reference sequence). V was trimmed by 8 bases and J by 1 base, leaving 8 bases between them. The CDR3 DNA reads TGTGCCAGCGAGACAGGGAACACTGAAGCTTTCTTT. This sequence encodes CASETGNTEAFF.

The CDR3 region has the DNA TGTGCCAGCAGTCCTTTGGACCGGAGCAATCAGCCCCAGCATTTT. Its translation is CASSPLDRSNQPQHF. The chain links TRBV27 to TRBJ1-5, with D unclear. The V and J ends lost 5 bases and 1 base respectively, with 12 bases between them. Germline loops: CDR1 MNHEY, CDR2 SMNVEV (reference sequence). The CDR3 consists of 15 residues.

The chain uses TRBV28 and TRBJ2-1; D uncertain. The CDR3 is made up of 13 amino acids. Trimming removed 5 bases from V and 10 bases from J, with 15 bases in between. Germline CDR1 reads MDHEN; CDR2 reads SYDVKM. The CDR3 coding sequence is TGTGCCAGCAGTGTGGGCCCGACCCAAGAGCAGTTCTTC. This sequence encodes CASSVGPTQEQFF.

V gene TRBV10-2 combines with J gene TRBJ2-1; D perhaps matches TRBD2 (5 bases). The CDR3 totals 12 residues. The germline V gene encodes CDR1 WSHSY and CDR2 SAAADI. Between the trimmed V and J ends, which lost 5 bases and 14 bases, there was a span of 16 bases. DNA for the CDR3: TGCGCCAGCAGTAGGACTGCCCAAAAGGAGTTCTTC. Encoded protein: CASSRTAQKEFF.

In nucleotides, the CDR3 is TGCGCCAGCAGCCCAAGTCCTGACCCTAGCAATCAGCCCCAGCATTTT. This gives the protein CASSPSPDPSNQPQHF. The gene calls are TRBV4-1 and TRBJ1-5; D is unclear. Germline CDR1 is MGHRA and CDR2 is YSYEKL. The CDR3 has 16 amino acids. Trimming stripped 4 bases from V and 0 bases from J, with 13 bases between.

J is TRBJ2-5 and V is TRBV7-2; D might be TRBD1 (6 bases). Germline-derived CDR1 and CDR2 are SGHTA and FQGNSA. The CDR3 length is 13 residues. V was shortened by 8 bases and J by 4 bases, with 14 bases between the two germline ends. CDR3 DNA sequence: TGTGCCAGCGGACAGCAGGGTGGAGAGACCCAGTACTTC. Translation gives CASGQQGGETQYF.

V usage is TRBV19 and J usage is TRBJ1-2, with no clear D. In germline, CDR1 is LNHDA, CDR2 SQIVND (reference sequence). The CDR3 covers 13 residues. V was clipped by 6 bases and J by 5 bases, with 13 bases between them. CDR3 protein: CASSRPQAYGYTF. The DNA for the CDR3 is TGTGCCAGTAGCCGGCCCCAGGCGTATGGCTACACCTTC.

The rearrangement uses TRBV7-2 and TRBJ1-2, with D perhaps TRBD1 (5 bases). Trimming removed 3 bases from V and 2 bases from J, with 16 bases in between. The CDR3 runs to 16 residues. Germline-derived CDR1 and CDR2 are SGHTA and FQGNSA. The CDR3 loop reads CASSLAGTTPNYGYTF. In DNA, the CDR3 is TGTGCCAGCAGCTTGGCTGGGACGACCCCCAACTATGGCTACACCTTC.

CDR3 coding DNA: TGTGCCTGGAGTCCTCGGACAAGACAGTACTTC. Its translation: CAWSPRTRQYF. The V and J genes are TRBV30 and TRBJ2-7; D is perhaps TRBD1 (5 bases). Germline V CDR1 and CDR2: GTSNPN, SVGIG (reference sequence). Trimming left V 2 bases short and J 10 bases short, with 12 bases between. This CDR3 has 11 residues.

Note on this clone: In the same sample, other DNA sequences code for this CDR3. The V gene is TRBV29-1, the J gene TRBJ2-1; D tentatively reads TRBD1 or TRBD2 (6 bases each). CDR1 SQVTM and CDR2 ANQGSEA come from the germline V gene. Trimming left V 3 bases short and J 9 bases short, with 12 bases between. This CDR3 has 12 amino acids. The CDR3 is CSVDRGRSEQFF. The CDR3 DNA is TGCAGCGTTGATCGGGGGCGGAGTGAGCAGTTCTTC.